The source of this T cell receptor beta chain is a study of OX40 agonist ivuxolimab in advanced cancers. Of note for this clone: Its antigen is still unknown.

The CDR3 runs to 15 residues. Germline CDR1 SGDLS, CDR2 YYNGEE. J gave up 4 bases and V 3 bases, and 6 bases lay outside the gene matches. Sequencing used immunoSEQ multiplex PCR; TCRdb keeps in-frame clones, though not all of them. The table includes 22,000 or so clones, 70% to 90% detected once. General study results and limits: It was also the case that some nonresponders had low normalized T-cell clonal expansion.

The receptor was isolated from an adult with an advanced solid tumor such as melanoma, head and neck, liver or kidney cancer. This specimen was CD4+ or CD8+ T cells sorted from blood, taken in a trial of the OX40 agonist ivuxolimab. The chain has TRBV9 and TRBJ2-5, with 10 bases lining up with TRBD2. CDR3 loop: CASSEGSGGGETQYF. The CDR3 nucleotides read TGTGCCAGCAGCGAGGGGAGCGGGGGGGGAGAGACCCAGTACTTC.